What follows are 25 T cell receptor beta chains derived from one specimen sequenced in a study of blood T cells in healthy people across ages. Sample-barcoded 5' priming and a J-beta primer mix drove a second PCR of about 6 to 12 cycles. MiXCR, applied by TCRdb to the 5' RACE reads, yields one record per CDR3 protein. The data contain 550,000 to 750,000 distinct CDR3 sequences, 20% to 25% of them singletons. The sequencing input was blood. Receptors were obtained from a man in his 70s in good health.

The genes are TRBV15 and TRBJ1-1, with D unresolved. CDR1 is LNHNV, CDR2 YYDKDF, per germline (reference sequence). Trimming cost V 9 bases and J 0 bases, with 11 bases left between them. The CDR3 is 13 amino acids. The CDR3 spells CATSPGLNTEAFF. CDR3 sequence (DNA): TGTGCCACTAGCCCAGGACTGAACACTGAAGCTTTCTTT.

This clonotype was found a few times. This rearrangement joins TRBV6-5 to TRBJ2-5, with D maybe TRBD1 (6 bases). There are 17 residues in the CDR3. The ends were cut back, 0 bases at V and 5 bases at J, with 19 bases in the middle. Germline V gene sequence: CDR1 MNHEY, CDR2 SVGAGI. The CDR3 here is CASSYSPTTGFRETQYF. DNA for the CDR3: TGTGCCAGCAGTTACTCGCCGACCACAGGGTTCAGGGAGACCCAGTACTTC.

This clonotype was detected only a few times. J is TRBJ2-2 and V is TRBV7-2; 13 bases line up with TRBD2. Per the germline V gene, CDR1 is SGHTA and CDR2 is FQGNSA. The CDR3 is 19 residues long. Trimming at V came to 6 bases and at J to 5 bases, leaving 15 bases not matched to a gene. The CDR3 reads CASSWTSGSAGGLTGELFF. CDR3 coding DNA: TGTGCCAGCAGTTGGACTAGCGGGAGTGCGGGGGGTTTAACCGGGGAGCTGTTTTTT.

The rearrangement joins TRBV12-3 or TRBV12-4 to TRBJ1-2; 10 bases are shared with TRBD1. The CDR3 has 14 amino acids. Unmatched junction bases numbered 12, after V lost 7 bases and J lost 10 bases. This CDR3 reads CASKSGQGISDYTF. In DNA, the CDR3 is TGTGCCAGCAAGTCGGGACAGGGGATTTCTGACTACACCTTC.

This chain connects TRBV13 to TRBJ2-5; D perhaps matches TRBD1 (6 bases). This CDR3 is built from 14 residues. The V end was cut by 5 bases, the J end by 2 bases, with 12 bases between. Germline V gene data show CDR1 as PRHDT and CDR2 as FYEKMQ (reference sequence). For the CDR3, the DNA is TGTGCCAGCAGCAAACGGGACACTCAAGAGACCCAGTACTTC. The encoded protein is CASSKRDTQETQYF.

This clonotype has a count of ten or more. The chain couples TRBV11-1 to TRBJ2-5; 10 bases are shared with TRBD2. V lost 1 base to trimming and J lost 2 bases; unmatched junction nucleotides: 4. Germline loops: CDR1 SGHAT, CDR2 FQDESV (reference sequence). CDR3 length: 16 amino acids. The CDR3 coding sequence is TGTGCCAGCAGCTTAGGCACTAGCGGGGAACAAGAGACCCAGTACTTC. Translating gives CASSLGTSGEQETQYF.

This clonotype was detected only a few times. The chain carries TRBV29-1 and TRBJ1-1; D gene unclear. This CDR3 has 11 amino acids. V was clipped by 2 bases and J by 11 bases, with 12 bases between them. Germline CDR1 and CDR2: SQVTM and ANQGSEA. As DNA, the CDR3 is TGCAGCGTTGAAATATGGGTTGGTGCTTTCTTT. It yields the protein CSVEIWVGAFF. The full variable domain, completed using reference TRBV29-1 and TRBJ1-1, is SAVISQKPSRDICQRGTSLTIQCQVDSQVTMMFWYRQQPGQSLTLIATANQGSEATYESGFVIDKFPISRPNLTFSTLTVSNMSPEDSSIYLCSVEIWVGAFFGQGTRLTVV.

This clonotype was counted between two and nine times. This sequence joins TRBV5-6 and TRBJ2-5, with 8 bases that match TRBD1. The CDR3 contains 13 residues. The germline V gene has CDR1 SGHDT and CDR2 YYEEEE. V dropped 4 bases and J dropped 6; count of bases not matched to a gene: 5. In DNA, the CDR3 is TGTGCCAGCAGCGCAGGGGGCGAAAAGACCCAGTACTTC. Its translation: CASSAGGEKTQYF.

This clonotype was found many times. This sequence joins TRBV12-3 or TRBV12-4 and TRBJ1-1; no clear D. Deletions cut 3 bases from V and 4 bases from J, with 9 bases between. The CDR3 totals 13 residues. In DNA, the CDR3 is TGTGCCAGCAGTTTGGGTAGTGCCACTGAAGCTTTCTTT. Its translation: CASSLGSATEAFF.

This chain uses TRBV18 with TRBJ1-3; possibly TRBD1 for D (5 bases). V lost 3 bases, J lost 0 bases, and 18 bases lay in between. The CDR3 sequence is 18 residues long. Germline V gene lookup returns CDR1 KGHSH and CDR2 LQKENI. CDR3 DNA: TGTGCCAGCTCACCTACCTACTCCGGGGGAGGCTCTGGAAACACCATATATTTT. It is translated as CASSPTYSGGGSGNTIYF. Drawing the rest from reference TRBV18 and TRBJ1-3, the complete variable domain is NAGVMQNPRHLVRRRGQEARLRCSPMKGHSHVYWYRQLPEEGLKFMVYLQKENIIDESGMPKERFSAEFPKEGPSILRIQQVVRGDSAAYFCASSPTYSGGGSGNTIYFGEGSWLTVV.

In its sample, this clonotype was seen a few times. The chain couples TRBV19 to TRBJ2-1, with 13 bases matching TRBD2. Per germline, CDR1 LNHDA and CDR2 SQIVND (reference sequence). This CDR3 is built from 15 residues. The V segment lost 5 bases and the J segment 5 bases; nucleotides outside the gene matches: 3. CDR3 sequence: CASSVLAGGNNEQFF. Written as DNA, the CDR3 is TGTGCCAGTAGTGTACTAGCGGGAGGGAACAATGAGCAGTTCTTC.

This clonotype was found a few times. V usage is TRBV10-3 and J usage is TRBJ1-5; D gene uncertain. Germline V lookup: CDR1 ENHRY, CDR2 SYGVKD. The CDR3 loop spans 13 amino acids. Trimming cost V 4 bases and J 7 bases, with 11 bases left between them. The CDR3 sequence is CAISAGRDQPQHF. Here the CDR3 DNA reads TGTGCCATCAGTGCGGGGAGAGACCAGCCCCAGCATTTT.

This clonotype was detected a few times. The rearrangement links TRBV9 to TRBJ2-5; 7 nucleotides align to TRBD1. V was pared by 2 bases and J by 1 base, with 2 bases of the junction left unmatched. The CDR3 sequence is 14 residues long. The germline CDR1 and CDR2 sequences are SGDLS and YYNGEE. Written as DNA, the CDR3 is TGTGCCAGCAGCGTTACAGGGGCCCAAGAGACCCAGTACTTC. Translation: CASSVTGAQETQYF.

This chain joins TRBV2 and TRBJ2-5; 12 bases line up with TRBD2. Trimming took 4 bases from V and 14 from J; bases not matched to a gene: 11. Germline lookup yields CDR1 SNHLY and CDR2 FYNNEI. The CDR3 spans 14 residues. In nucleotides, the CDR3 is TGTGCCAGCAGTGTAACAACTAGCGGGAGGTCCCTTTACTTC. This translates into CASSVTTSGRSLYF.

The chain links TRBV7-9 to TRBJ2-7; D remains unclear. This CDR3 is built from 15 residues. V was shortened by 5 bases and J by 0 bases, with 14 bases between the two germline ends. Germline V gives CDR1 SEHNR, CDR2 FQNEAQ (reference sequence). CDR3 bases: TGTGCCAGCAGCCCCCGTTCAGGCCTCTCCTACGAGCAGTACTTC. Translating it yields CASSPRSGLSYEQYF.

In this sample, this clonotype turned up a few times. The gene calls are TRBV27 and TRBJ2-5; D may be TRBD2 (6 bases). Trimming cost V 6 bases and J 7 bases, with 21 bases left between them. This CDR3 has 15 amino acids. Per the germline V gene, CDR1 is MNHEY and CDR2 is SMNVEV (reference sequence). CDR3 sequence (DNA): TGTGCCAGCAGCTGGGACTTCGTCACCCAGTCGACCCAGTACTTC. Translation: CASSWDFVTQSTQYF.

This chain links TRBV21-1 with TRBJ1-4; TRBD1, the table's D call, lacks a check against the DNA. TRBV21-1 is assigned pseudogene status. The CDR3 spans 17 residues. The CDR3 protein is CASSHHPLGMENEKLFF. CDR3 DNA: TGTGCCAGCAGCCATCACCCCTTAGGGATGGAGAATGAAAAACTGTTTTTT.

This clonotype has just a few counts. This sequence joins TRBV7-9 and TRBJ2-5, with a possible D match to TRBD2 (5 bases). CDR1 and CDR2 (germline): SEHNR, FQNEAQ (reference sequence). The CDR3 is made up of 14 amino acids. V was cut by 8 bases and J by 2 bases, with 15 bases left in between. The CDR3 loop reads CASGPSGRQETQYF. The CDR3 DNA reads TGTGCCAGCGGCCCAAGCGGAAGGCAAGAGACCCAGTACTTC.

The chain recombines TRBV12-3 or TRBV12-4 with TRBJ1-2; 7 bases agree with TRBD1. The junction had 10 bases not matched to a gene; V was cut back by 5 bases and J by 4 bases. The CDR3 is made up of 15 amino acids. In DNA, the CDR3 is TGTGCCAGCAGTCGATCACAGGGGTTAAGCTATGGCTACACCTTC. Translating it yields CASSRSQGLSYGYTF.

There are a few counts of this clonotype. The genes are TRBV29-1 and TRBJ1-5; 11 nucleotides line up with TRBD1. The CDR3 is 14 residues long. J was trimmed by 6 bases and V by 4 bases; bases with no gene match: 5. Germline loops: CDR1 SQVTM, CDR2 ANQGSEA. For the CDR3, the DNA is TGCAGCGTTGGGACAGGGGGCGAAGGTCAGCCCCAGCATTTT. Translating gives CSVGTGGEGQPQHF.

This clonotype was recorded at least ten times. The chain carries TRBV14 and TRBJ1-2, with D unresolved. This CDR3 spans 13 amino acids. Germline loops: CDR1 SGHDN, CDR2 FVKESK. Trimming cost V 4 bases and J 5 bases, with 11 bases left between them. CDR3 bases: TGTGCCAGCAGCCCCGGGAGGGCTTATGGCTACACCTTC. This sequence encodes CASSPGRAYGYTF.

In this sample, this clonotype turned up a few times. The chain combines TRBV7-9 with TRBJ2-5, with a possible D match to TRBD2 (6 bases). V was shortened by 5 bases and J by 0 bases, with 13 bases between the two germline ends. The CDR3 spans 15 residues. Per germline, CDR1 SEHNR and CDR2 FQNEAQ (reference sequence). CDR3 amino acids: CASSIPSGYQETQYF. DNA of the CDR3: TGTGCCAGCAGCATCCCGAGCGGGTACCAAGAGACCCAGTACTTC.

V is TRBV29-1 and J is TRBJ2-1; 12 bases are shared with TRBD2. Germline CDR1 SQVTM, CDR2 ANQGSEA. V lost 5 bases and J lost 0; bases outside the gene matches: 14. The CDR3 has 19 amino acids. CDR3 nucleotide sequence: TGCAGCGTTTCTCTCACCTGGACTAGCGGGAAGAGCTCCTACAATGAGCAGTTCTTC. This gives the protein CSVSLTWTSGKSSYNEQFF.

V is TRBV24-1 and J is TRBJ2-5, with D perhaps matching TRBD1 (5 bases). Trimming shortened V by 2 bases and J by 1 base, and 10 bases separated the two germline ends. This CDR3 is 15 amino acids long. Per germline, CDR1 KGHDR and CDR2 SFDVKD. The CDR3 nucleotides read TGTGCCACCAGTGATTCCCAGGGATCCCAAGAGACCCAGTACTTC. Protein sequence: CATSDSQGSQETQYF.

V is TRBV12-3 or TRBV12-4 and J is TRBJ1-4; the D gene is possibly TRBD1 (6 bases). The CDR3 has 15 amino acids. Trimming pared 3 bases from V and 0 bases from J, leaving 8 bases between. The CDR3 sequence is CASSFDRSTNEKLFF. CDR3 nucleotides: TGTGCCAGCAGTTTTGACAGGTCAACTAATGAAAAACTGTTTTTT.